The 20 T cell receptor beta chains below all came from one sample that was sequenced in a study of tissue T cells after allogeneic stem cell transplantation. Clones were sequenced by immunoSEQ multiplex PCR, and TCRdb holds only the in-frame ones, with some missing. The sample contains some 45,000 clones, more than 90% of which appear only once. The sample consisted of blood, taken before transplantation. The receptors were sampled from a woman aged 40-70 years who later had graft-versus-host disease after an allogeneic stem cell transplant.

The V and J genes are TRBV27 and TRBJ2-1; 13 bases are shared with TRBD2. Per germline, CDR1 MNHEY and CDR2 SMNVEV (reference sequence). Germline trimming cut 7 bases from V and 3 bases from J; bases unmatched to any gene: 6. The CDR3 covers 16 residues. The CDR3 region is CASTPGLAGLYNEQFF. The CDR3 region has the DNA TGTGCCAGCACTCCGGGACTAGCGGGACTCTACAATGAGCAGTTCTTC.

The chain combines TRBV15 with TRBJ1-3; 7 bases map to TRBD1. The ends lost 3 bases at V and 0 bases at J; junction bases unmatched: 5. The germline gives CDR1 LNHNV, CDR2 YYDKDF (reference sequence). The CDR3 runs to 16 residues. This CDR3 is CATSRRGQRSGNTIYF. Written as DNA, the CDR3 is TGTGCCACCAGCAGGAGGGGACAGCGCTCTGGAAACACCATATATTTT. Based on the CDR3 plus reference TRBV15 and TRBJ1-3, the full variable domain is DAMVIQNPRYQVTQFGKPVTLSCSQTLNHNVMYWYQQKSSQAPKLLFHYYDKDFNNEADTPDNFQSRRPNTSFCFLDIRSPGLGDTAMYLCATSRRGQRSGNTIYFGEGSWLTVV.

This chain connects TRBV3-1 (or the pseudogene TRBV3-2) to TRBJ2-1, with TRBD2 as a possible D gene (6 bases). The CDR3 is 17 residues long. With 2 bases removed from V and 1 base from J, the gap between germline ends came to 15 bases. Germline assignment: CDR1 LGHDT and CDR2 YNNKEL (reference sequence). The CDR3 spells CASSQQRRDTSYNEQFF. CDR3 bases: TGTGCCAGCAGCCAACAACGGCGGGATACATCCTACAATGAGCAGTTCTTC.

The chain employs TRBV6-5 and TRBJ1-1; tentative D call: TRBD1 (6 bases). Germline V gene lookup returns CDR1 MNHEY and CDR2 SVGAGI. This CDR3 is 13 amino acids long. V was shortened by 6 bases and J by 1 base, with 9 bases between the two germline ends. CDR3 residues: CASSGQQNTEAFF. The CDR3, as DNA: TGTGCCAGCAGCGGACAGCAGAACACTGAAGCTTTCTTT.

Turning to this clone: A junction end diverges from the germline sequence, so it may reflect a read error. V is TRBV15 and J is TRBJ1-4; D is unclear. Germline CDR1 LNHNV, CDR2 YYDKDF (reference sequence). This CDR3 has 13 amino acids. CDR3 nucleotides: TGTGCCACCAGCAGAGATCGCAGGACCCCGACGGTTTTT. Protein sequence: CATSRDRRTPTVF.

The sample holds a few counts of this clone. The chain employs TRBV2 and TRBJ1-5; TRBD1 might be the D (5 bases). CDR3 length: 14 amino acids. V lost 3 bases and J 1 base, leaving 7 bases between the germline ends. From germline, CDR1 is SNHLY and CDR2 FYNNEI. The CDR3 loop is CASSERQSNQPQHF. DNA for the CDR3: TGTGCCAGCAGTGAGCGACAGAGCAATCAGCCCCAGCATTTT. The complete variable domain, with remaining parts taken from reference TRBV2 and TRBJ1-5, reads EPEVTQTPSHQVTQMGQEVILRCVPISNHLYFYWYRQILGQKVEFLVSFYNNEISEKSEIFDDQFSVERPDGSNFTLKIRSTKLEDSAMYFCASSERQSNQPQHFGDGTRLSIL.

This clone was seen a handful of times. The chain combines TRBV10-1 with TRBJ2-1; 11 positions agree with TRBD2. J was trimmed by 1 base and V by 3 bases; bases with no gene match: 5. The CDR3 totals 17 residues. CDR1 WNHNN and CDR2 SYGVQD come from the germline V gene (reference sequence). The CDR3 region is CASSELAGEISYNEQFF. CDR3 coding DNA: TGCGCCAGCAGTGAACTAGCGGGAGAAATATCCTACAATGAGCAGTTCTTC.

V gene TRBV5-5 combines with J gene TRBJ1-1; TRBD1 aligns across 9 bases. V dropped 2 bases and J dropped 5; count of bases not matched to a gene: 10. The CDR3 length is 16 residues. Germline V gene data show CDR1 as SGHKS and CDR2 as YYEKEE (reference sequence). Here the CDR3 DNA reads TGTGCCAGCAGCTTACAGGGGGCCCGACTAAGGACTGAAGCTTTCTTT. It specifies CASSLQGARLRTEAFF.

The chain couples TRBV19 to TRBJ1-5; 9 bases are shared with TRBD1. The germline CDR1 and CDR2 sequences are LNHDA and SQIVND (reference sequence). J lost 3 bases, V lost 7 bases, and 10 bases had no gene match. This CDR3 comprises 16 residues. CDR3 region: CASIPKTGGYNQPQHF. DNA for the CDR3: TGTGCCAGTATCCCGAAGACAGGGGGGTACAATCAGCCCCAGCATTTT. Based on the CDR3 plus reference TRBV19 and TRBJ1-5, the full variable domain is DGGITQSPKYLFRKEGQNVTLSCEQNLNHDAMYWYRQDPGQGLRLIYYSQIVNDFQKGDIAEGYSVSREKKESFPLTVTSAQKNPTAFYLCASIPKTGGYNQPQHFGDGTRLSIL.

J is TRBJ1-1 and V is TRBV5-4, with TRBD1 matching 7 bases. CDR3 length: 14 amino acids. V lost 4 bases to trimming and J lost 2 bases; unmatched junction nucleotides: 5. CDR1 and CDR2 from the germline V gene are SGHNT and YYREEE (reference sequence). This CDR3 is CASSKTGSNTEAFF. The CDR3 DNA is TGTGCCAGCAGCAAGACAGGGAGTAACACTGAAGCTTTCTTT.

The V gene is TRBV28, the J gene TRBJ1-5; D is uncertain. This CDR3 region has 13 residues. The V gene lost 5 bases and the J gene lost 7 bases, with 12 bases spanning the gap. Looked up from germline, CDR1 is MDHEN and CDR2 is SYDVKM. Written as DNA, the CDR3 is TGTGCCAGCAGTGTTGAGAACATGCAGCCCCAGCATTTT. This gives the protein CASSVENMQPQHF. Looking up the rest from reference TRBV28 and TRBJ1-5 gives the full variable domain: DVKVTQSSRYLVKRTGEKVFLECVQDMDHENMFWYRQDPGLGLRLIYFSYDVKMKEKGDIPEGYSVSREKKERFSLILESASTNQTSMYLCASSVENMQPQHFGDGTRLSIL.

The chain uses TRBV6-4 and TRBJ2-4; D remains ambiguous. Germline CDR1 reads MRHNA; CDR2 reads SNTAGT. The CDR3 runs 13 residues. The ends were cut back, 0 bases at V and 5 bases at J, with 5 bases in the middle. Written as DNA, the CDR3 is TGTGCCAGCAGTGACTCGGCAGAAAACATTCAGTACTTC. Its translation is CASSDSAENIQYF.

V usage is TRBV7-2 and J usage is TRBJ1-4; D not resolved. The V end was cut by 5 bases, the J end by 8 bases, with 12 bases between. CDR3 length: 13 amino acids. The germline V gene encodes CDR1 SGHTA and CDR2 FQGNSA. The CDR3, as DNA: TGTGCCAGCAGCCAAAGGGCGGGGGAAAAACTGTTTTTT. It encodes CASSQRAGEKLFF.

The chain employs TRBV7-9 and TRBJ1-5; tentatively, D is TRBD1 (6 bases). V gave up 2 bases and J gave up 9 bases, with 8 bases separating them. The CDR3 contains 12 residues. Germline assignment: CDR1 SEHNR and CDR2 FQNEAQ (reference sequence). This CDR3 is CASSLSQGPQHF. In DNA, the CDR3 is TGTGCCAGCAGCTTATCACAGGGGCCCCAGCATTTT.

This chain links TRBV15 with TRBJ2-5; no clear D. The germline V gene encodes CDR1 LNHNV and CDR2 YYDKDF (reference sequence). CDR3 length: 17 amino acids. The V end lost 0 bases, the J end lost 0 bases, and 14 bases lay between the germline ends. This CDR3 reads CATSRDAGPMYQETQYF. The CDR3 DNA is TGTGCCACCAGCAGAGATGCAGGACCAATGTACCAAGAGACCCAGTACTTC.

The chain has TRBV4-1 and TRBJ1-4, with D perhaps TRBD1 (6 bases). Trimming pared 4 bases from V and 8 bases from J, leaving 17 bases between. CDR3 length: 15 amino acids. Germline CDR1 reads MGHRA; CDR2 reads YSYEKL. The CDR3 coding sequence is TGCGCCAGCAGCCGGGCGGCAGGGGTTGAAGAAAAACTGTTTTTT. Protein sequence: CASSRAAGVEEKLFF.

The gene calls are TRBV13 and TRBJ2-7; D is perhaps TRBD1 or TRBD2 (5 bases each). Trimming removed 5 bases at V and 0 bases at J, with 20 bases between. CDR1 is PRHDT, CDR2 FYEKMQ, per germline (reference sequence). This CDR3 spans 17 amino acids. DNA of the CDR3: TGTGCCAGCAGCACAAAGAGATCCCCAGGGAGCTCCTACGAGCAGTACTTC. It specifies CASSTKRSPGSSYEQYF.

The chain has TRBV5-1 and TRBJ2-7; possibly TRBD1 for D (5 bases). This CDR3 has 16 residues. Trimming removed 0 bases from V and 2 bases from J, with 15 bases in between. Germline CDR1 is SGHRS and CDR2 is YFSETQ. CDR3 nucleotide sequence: TGCGCCAGCAGCTTGGGGTTATTGGCGGACACCTACGAGCAGTACTTC. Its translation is CASSLGLLADTYEQYF.

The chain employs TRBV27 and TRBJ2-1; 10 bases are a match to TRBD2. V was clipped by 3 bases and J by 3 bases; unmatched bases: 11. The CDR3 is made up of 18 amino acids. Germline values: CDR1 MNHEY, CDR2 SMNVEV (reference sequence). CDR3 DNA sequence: TGTGCCAGCAGTTTCCGCGAATACTTAGCGGGAGGCTACAATGAGCAGTTCTTC. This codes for CASSFREYLAGGYNEQFF.

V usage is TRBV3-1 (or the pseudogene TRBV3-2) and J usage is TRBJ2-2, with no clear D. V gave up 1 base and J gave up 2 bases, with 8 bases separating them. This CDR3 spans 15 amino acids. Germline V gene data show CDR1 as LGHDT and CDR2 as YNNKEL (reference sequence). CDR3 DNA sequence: TGTGCCAGCAGCCAAGGGCTACTAAACACCGGGGAGCTGTTTTTT. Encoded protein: CASSQGLLNTGELFF.